This T cell receptor (beta chain) was captured in a study of cytomegalovirus exposure and HLA in healthy donors. General study results and limits: A subsequent analysis found that TCR clusters from the first cohort also tended to co-occur in the approximately 130 validation repertoires, with 90% to 95% of cluster scores above 0. Across donors, most TCRs were seen rarely, yet some public ones were widespread. The study designated 150 or so TCR beta chains cytomegalovirus-associated.

The roughly 120-subject validation cohort, separate from the approximately 630-subject first cohort, included the donors. Assay: immunoSEQ multiplex PCR; the TCRdb copy retains only in-frame clones and omits some. The sample lists under 200,000 clones; about 90% were seen once. As for this clone: The target antigen is unknown.

The germline CDR1 and CDR2 sequences are MNHNS and SASEGT. The CDR3 has 14 residues. The V segment lost 7 bases and the J segment 8 bases; nucleotides outside the gene matches: 8. This chain joins TRBV6-1 and TRBJ1-2, with 12 bases identical to TRBD1. Specimen: PBMCs. The sequence was obtained from a woman aged 18-29 years in good health and CMV-seropositive. CDR3 sequence (DNA): TGTGCCAGCAAAGGGGGACAGGGGGCGGGAGGCTACACCTTC. Its protein is CASKGGQGAGGYTF.